This T cell receptor beta chain is from a study of cytotoxic CD8 clonotypes in ibrutinib-treated CLL. The method was immunoSEQ multiplex PCR; TCRdb's version includes in-frame clones alone and lacks a portion of them. The sample has 200,000 or so clones; roughly 65% are singletons. Trimming took off 5 bases at V and 7 bases at J, with 20 bases between the two ends. CDR1 and CDR2 (germline): MGHDK, SYGVNS. The CDR3 spans 16 residues. This chain links TRBV25-1 with TRBJ1-4; D possibly corresponds to TRBD1 (5 bases). The specimen comprised PBMCs, sampled after 12 months of ibrutinib treatment. This TCR was recovered from a human donor with chronic lymphocytic leukemia. The CDR3 reads CASSQPTGLLAEKLFF. The CDR3 DNA sequence: TGTGCCAGCAGTCAACCCACGGGGCTTTTGGCTGAAAAACTGTTTTTT.